Sequencing of this TCR beta chain was carried out in a study of cytomegalovirus exposure and HLA in healthy donors (dated by TCRdb to the late 2010s). Regarding the study in general: An earlier analysis of around 600 of the donors reported more than 250 Gb of sequence data and 117 million unique TCR beta sequences from roughly 180 million T cells. Among the 398 genotyped donors, approximately 81% belonged to the genetic ancestry cluster associated with self-reported Caucasian donors. The T cell repertoires of 700 or so subjects were profiled by immunosequencing and related to cytomegalovirus serostatus. Five DR-DQ haplotypes were treated as single units for association and clustering because of strong linkage in the cohort. Besides the first cohort of about 730 subjects, a separate validation cohort made up of 120 different subjects was used. Typing coverage differed by locus: A, B, C, DRB1 and DQB1 were typed in roughly 620-640 donors, DQA1 in approximately 520, DPA1 in over 600, and DPB1 in 400 to 490. Around 300 gigabases of sequencing data and approximately 80 million unique TCR sequences were included in an early release covering 550 to 800 HLA-typed donors. Donor age, sex, ethnicity and CMV serostatus were collected together with the repertoire data. High-throughput TCR immunosequencing, statistical association of individual TCRs with disease status, and machine learning were combined to predict cytomegalovirus infection status. Rather than drawing on any new phenotypic data, the later analysis identified candidate immune exposures from TCR beta sequences and the way those sequences occurred across donors. A later genetic analysis took genome-wide SNP genotypes for about 55% of the roughly 670 donors and used that subset as a discovery cohort. All discovery cohort repertoires had been generated using a single sequencing platform. Across about 380 genotyped donors of the cohort, an average of roughly 250,000 unique TCR beta nucleotide sequences per donor were sequenced, and approximately 17% of those sequences were non-productive. The study aimed to test whether signatures of past pathogen exposure could be identified by cataloging public T cell receptors. An earlier analysis of approximately 640 of the donors applied high-throughput TCR beta sequencing to assess whether each TCR beta V gene segment acted as functional or pseudogenic. Class I and class II HLA loci were covered by the typing at four-digit resolution. A later analysis re-examined previously published TCR beta repertoires from roughly 650 donors and added high-resolution HLA genotyping to investigate patterns of TCR occurrence.

The method behind the library was the immunoSEQ multiplex PCR assay. The multiplex PCR relied on a mix of 60 forward primers for TCR Vbeta segments and 13 reverse primers for TCR Jbeta segments. The CDR3 region of rearranged TCR beta genes was amplified from genomic DNA with a multiplex PCR assay. Amplified TCR beta libraries were sequenced as 87-base-pair reads on the Illumina HiSeq System. In the original analysis: A later analysis counted about 80 million unique TCR beta chains across the 666 repertoires, and some 11 million of these chains were shared by at least two donors. To remove PCR and sequencing errors, raw reads were error-corrected and collapsed into unique sequences using a nearest-neighbor algorithm that merged closely related sequences. To assign V, D and J gene segments, CDR3 sequences were aligned to IMGT reference sequences. For a sequence to be retained, a match of at least six nucleotides to both a V gene segment and a J gene segment was required. Rearrangements were called productive when the CDR3 lacked stop codons and stayed in frame with V and J; all others were non-productive. Following IMGT convention, CDR3 was defined as the stretch from the second conserved V-encoded cysteine to the conserved J-encoded phenylalanine. The earlier analysis of some 600 of the donors excluded sequences that lacked an unambiguous match to a single V gene segment. In an earlier analysis of approximately 560 of the donors, a V segment was called functional when productive rearrangements were above 56.7%, and segregating when the standard deviation between donors exceeded 5%. To diagnose cytomegalovirus status from the catalog of TCR beta chain sequences, a statistical classification framework was built. V and J gene assignment, in a later analysis, came from comparing TCR nucleotide sequences with IMGT/GENE-DB human TR gene sequences. Using the TCRdist pipeline, a later analysis assigned CDR3 sequences along with most-parsimonious VDJ recombination scenarios. In a later analysis, each TCR beta chain was defined by its CDR3 amino acid sequence together with its V-gene family, and reads lacking a unique V-gene family were excluded. A later analysis removed several hundred highly shared, low-generation-probability nucleotide sequences to deal with suspected cross-contamination and a sequencing artifact. For each public chain, a later analysis derived a clonal expansion index from normalized ranks of inferred template counts within each repertoire. A later analysis computed generation probabilities with a VDJ recombination model fitted to out-of-frame rearrangements, and checked the results against IGoR. In a later analysis, hypergeometric tests were used to score TCR-TCR, TCR-HLA and TCR-CMV co-occurrence, with a repertoire-size bias correction applied to TCR pairs. In a later analysis, false discovery rates were estimated by permuting HLA or CMV assignments 20 times. In a later analysis, co-occurring TCRs were grouped with DBSCAN, and TCRdist sequence similarity was added when clustering was performed within HLA-allele-positive subsets. Co-occurrence clustering excluded repertoires with fewer than 30,000 or more than 120,000 public chains, plus five with anomalous nucleotide sharing. Drawn from immuneACCESS, this table holds only the in-frame rearrangements with V and J called that TCRdb kept. Clones are partly lost; checked studies trace under half to an unresolved V gene and leave the rest unexplained. That table furnishes V, J and clone size, whereas the DNA furnished D and trimming. This sample holds about 300,000 clones; around 86% were observed only once. The ten largest clonotypes hold almost 4% of the sample.

The cohort was made up of approximately 670 healthy bone marrow donors. All cohort members were sampled while nominally healthy, although unrecorded immune exposures were likely present. The donor tested CMV seropositive, placing the donor among the roughly 300 seropositive members of the cohort. Each donor provided a peripheral blood sample, and peripheral blood mononuclear cells were used for TCR beta sequencing. The Qiagen DNeasy Blood Extraction Kit was used to extract genomic DNA from the blood cell samples. The germline V gene provides CDR1 SNHLY and CDR2 FYNNEI. From its cysteine to its phenylalanine, the CDR3 spans 12 amino acids. Just CDR3 DNA is preserved here, 36 bases in frame from base 1. Unmatched junction bases come to 1, with V trimmed by 6 bases and J by 8 bases. Results the study describes overall, beyond this receptor: The study listed 164 TCR beta chains as associated with cytomegalovirus. Sequencing depth was assumed to be roughly uniform across donors in the presence/absence analyses, though that assumption may not hold. A further reported finding was that TCR beta sequences accurately predicted the HLA-A and HLA-B alleles for most subjects in the first cohort. Correlated functional status among segregating V segments might be attributable to linkage disequilibrium, but an unknown experimental factor could not be ruled out. Because HLA typing was unavailable for some donors at each locus, only the typed subset was used in association tests. According to a later analysis, parvovirus B19, influenza, CMV and Epstein-Barr virus appeared linked to several top co-occurrence clusters. In a later analysis, about 17,000 TCR beta sequences were associated with specific HLA alleles at a false discovery rate of 0.05. V-gene and J-gene trimming of TCR beta chains was associated with a missense DCLRE1C variant in a later genetic analysis, and the association was replicated in an independent cohort. A few of the identified cytomegalovirus-associated TCR beta chains were confirmed in vitro to be specific for cytomegalovirus antigens. The only immune exposure information available for the cohort was CMV serostatus. According to a later analysis, TCR association rates differed among HLA loci, with DRB1 alleles showing the most associated TCRs and HLA-C alleles showing the fewest. A later genetic analysis reported fewer N-insertions in productive TCRs among donors in an Asian-associated ancestry cluster than the 666-donor mean. Broadly in line with IMGT annotations, most TCR beta V segments showed up in productive rearrangements about 87% or about 30% of the time in an earlier analysis of about 500 of the donors. A group of highly shared sequence variants was considered likely to be a technical artifact of the sequencing pipeline. In a later analysis, HLA-associated TCR beta chains showed more clonal expansion and lower generation probabilities than non-associated chains that were equally common. When HLA alleles, especially DR and DQ, strongly co-occurred, attributing TCR associations to individual alleles was difficult. Some IMGT-functional V segments, including TRBV6-2 and TRBV6-3, could not be distinguished by the 87-base-pair reads and were therefore excluded. This cohort had only TCR beta chains sequenced, and the lack of alpha or paired-chain data limited which features could be detected. Cytomegalovirus status was reported to be diagnosed by the classifier with high specificity and sensitivity in both the original and validation cohorts. According to a later analysis, most CMV-associated TCR beta chains appeared to be HLA-restricted, and the HLA associations seemed to be driven largely by CMV exposure. The authors suggested that the approach could potentially be generalized to other disease states and immunological phenotypes. While some public TCRs were present in many individuals, most TCR sequences turned up only very rarely across donors. Because counts were too low, approximately 18 rarely observed V segments, including chromosome 9 orphons, were excluded from the earlier analysis of some 590 of the donors.

This clone was counted between two and nine times. There is no known antigen for this receptor. No clone much larger than this one lies a single base away; base qualities are absent. Input material: PBMCs. The receptor's source is a man aged 35-49 years in good health and CMV-seropositive. The chain was built from TRBV2 and TRBJ2-1, and TRBD1 aligns with 10 junction nucleotides. The CDR3 sequence is CASRGQGYEQFF. The bases are TGTGCCAGCAGGGGACAGGGGTATGAGCAGTTCTTC.